These 3 T cell receptor beta chains were all obtained from the same sample, sequenced in a study of STAT5B mutations in CD4+ large granular lymphocyte leukemia. The method was immunoSEQ multiplex PCR; TCRdb's version includes in-frame clones alone and lacks a portion of them. The data show about 30,000 clones, more than 75% seen once. Sequenced input: CD4+ T cells from blood buffy coats. Receptors originate from a human donor in good health.

This clone has more than one count but fewer than ten. This rearrangement joins TRBV6-5 to TRBJ1-4; TRBD1 aligns across 9 bases. The length of the CDR3 is 14 residues. V was clipped by 6 bases and J by 6 bases; unmatched bases: 5. Per germline, CDR1 MNHEY and CDR2 SVGAGI. Here the CDR3 reads CASRNTGGDEKLFF. CDR3 coding DNA: TGTGCCAGCAGGAATACAGGGGGCGATGAAAAACTGTTTTTT.

The chain combines TRBV7-2 with TRBJ2-7; TRBD2 might be the D (5 bases). Looked up from germline, CDR1 is SGHTA and CDR2 is FQGNSA. The V and J ends lost 2 bases and 7 bases respectively, with 21 bases between them. This CDR3 spans 16 amino acids. The CDR3 loop reads CASSLLSGAQTREQYF. The DNA of the CDR3 is TGTGCCAGCAGCTTATTGAGCGGAGCACAAACACGGGAGCAGTACTTC. The variable domain in full, completed from reference TRBV7-2 and TRBJ2-7, reads GAGVSQSPSNKVTEKGKDVELRCDPISGHTALYWYRQSLGQGLEFLIYFQGNSAPDKSGLPSDRFSAERTGGSVSTLTIQRTQQEDSAVYLCASSLLSGAQTREQYFGPGTRLTVT.

This chain connects TRBV30 to TRBJ2-4; 8 bases align to TRBD2. In germline, CDR1 is GTSNPN, CDR2 SVGIG (reference sequence). The length of the CDR3 is 14 residues. The ends lost 1 base at V and 1 base at J; junction bases unmatched: 0. As DNA, the CDR3 is TGTGCCTGGAGTGGCGGGGGGGCCAAAAACATTCAGTACTTC. Protein sequence: CAWSGGGAKNIQYF.